The T cell receptor (beta chain) described here comes from a study of cytomegalovirus exposure and HLA in healthy donors. Study as a whole: Around 78 million unique TCR sequences came from HLA-typed donors in an early release.

The CDR3 is made up of 15 amino acids. V lost 4 bases and J lost 3, with 15 bases in between. Germline V lookup: CDR1 SGHDT, CDR2 YYEEEE. A multiplex PCR was run with 60 Vbeta primers and 13 Jbeta primers. Method: immunoSEQ multiplex PCR; TCRdb's copy keeps in-frame clones and lacks some. The table includes some 100,000 clones, 60% to 80% detected once. Notes on the study in general: Some highly shared sequence variants likely arose as a pipeline artifact. Analysis was carried out at a later point, and it linked a missense DCLRE1C variant to TCR beta V- and J-gene trimming.

This clone was seen a handful of times. The target antigen is unknown. The sequence derives from a woman between 18 and 29 years old in good health and CMV-seropositive. The sample taken for sequencing was PBMCs. The chain employs TRBV5-6 and TRBJ2-3; the D gene is possibly TRBD2 (6 bases). The CDR3 bases are TGTGCCAGCAGCCCCCCCGGGGGAAGTACAGATACGCAGTATTTT. It specifies CASSPPGGSTDTQYF.